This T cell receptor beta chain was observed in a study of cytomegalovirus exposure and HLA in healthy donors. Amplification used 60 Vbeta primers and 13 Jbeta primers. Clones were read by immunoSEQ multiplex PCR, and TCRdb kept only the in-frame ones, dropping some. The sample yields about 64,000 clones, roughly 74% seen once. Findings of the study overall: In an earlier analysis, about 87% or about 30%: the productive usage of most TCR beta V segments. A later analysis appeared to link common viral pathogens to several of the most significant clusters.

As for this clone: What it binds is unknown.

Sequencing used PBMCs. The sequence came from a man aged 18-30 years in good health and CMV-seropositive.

The CDR3 protein is CSVEVNSKSYEQYF. For the CDR3, the DNA is TGCAGCGTTGAAGTAAATAGCAAATCCTACGAGCAGTACTTC. This chain joins TRBV29-1 and TRBJ2-7; D gene uncertain. V dropped 1 base and J dropped 1 base, with 11 bases sitting between them. The V gene's germline CDR1 is SQVTM and CDR2 ANQGSEA. The CDR3 length is 14 residues.